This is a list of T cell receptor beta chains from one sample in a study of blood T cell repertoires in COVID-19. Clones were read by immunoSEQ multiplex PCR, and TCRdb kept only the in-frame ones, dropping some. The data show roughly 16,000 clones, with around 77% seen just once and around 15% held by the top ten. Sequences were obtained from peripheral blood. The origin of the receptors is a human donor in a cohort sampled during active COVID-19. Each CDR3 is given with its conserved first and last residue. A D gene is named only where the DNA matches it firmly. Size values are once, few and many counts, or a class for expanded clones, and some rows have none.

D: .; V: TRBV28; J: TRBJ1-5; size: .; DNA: TGTGCCAGCAGTTTTTCCCGGCCCCAGCATTTT; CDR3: CASSFSRPQHF
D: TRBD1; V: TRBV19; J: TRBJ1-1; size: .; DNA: TGTGCCAGTAGGCCGGGACAGGGGAACAGGGGGGGGTTGAGGAACACTGAAGCTTTCTTT; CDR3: CASRPGQGNRGGLRNTEAFF
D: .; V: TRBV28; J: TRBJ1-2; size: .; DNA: TGTGCCAGCAGTCCTGAGGGTATAGTTGGCTACACCTTC; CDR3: CASSPEGIVGYTF
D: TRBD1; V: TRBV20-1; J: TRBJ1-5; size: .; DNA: TGCAGTGCTAGTGGCCGGGACAGATACAATCAGCCCCAGCATTTT; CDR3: CSASGRDRYNQPQHF
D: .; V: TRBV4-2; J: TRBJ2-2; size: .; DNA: TGTGCCAGCAGCCAAGAGTCGGCGACTAACACCGGGGAGCTGTTTTTT; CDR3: CASSQESATNTGELFF
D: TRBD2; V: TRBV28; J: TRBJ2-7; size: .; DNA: TGTGCCAGCAGTTTAAGGGGGACTAGCTACGAGCAGTACTTC; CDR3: CASSLRGTSYEQYF
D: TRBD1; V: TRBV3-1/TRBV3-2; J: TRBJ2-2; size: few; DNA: TGTGCCAGCAGCCGGACAGGTTTGGGAACCGGGGAGCTGTTTTTT; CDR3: CASSRTGLGTGELFF
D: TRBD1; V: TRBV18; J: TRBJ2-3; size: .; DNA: TGTGCCAGCTCACCGGACAGGATCACAGATACGCAGTATTTT; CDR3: CASSPDRITDTQYF
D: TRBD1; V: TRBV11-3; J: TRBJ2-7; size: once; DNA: TGTGCCAGCAGCGCCCGGGACAGGGGTGGGTACGAGCAGTACTTC; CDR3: CASSARDRGGYEQYF
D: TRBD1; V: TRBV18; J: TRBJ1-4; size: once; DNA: TGTGCCAGCTCACCAAATTCTGACAGGGGTGAAAAACTGTTTTTT; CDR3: CASSPNSDRGEKLFF
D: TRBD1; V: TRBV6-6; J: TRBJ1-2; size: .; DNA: TGTGCCAGCAGTATGACAGGGGACTATGGCTACACCTTC; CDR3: CASSMTGDYGYTF
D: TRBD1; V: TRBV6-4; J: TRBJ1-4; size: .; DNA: TGTGCCAGCAGTTCCGGGACAGAGGGTGAAAAACTGTTTTTT; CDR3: CASSSGTEGEKLFF
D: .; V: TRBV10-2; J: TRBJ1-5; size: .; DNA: TGCGCCAGCAGGGAGACAGTCGACAGCAATCAGCCCCAGCATTTT; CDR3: CASRETVDSNQPQHF
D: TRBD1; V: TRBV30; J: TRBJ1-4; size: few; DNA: TGTGCCTATGATTCCGGGACAGGGAACGAAAAACTGTTTTTT; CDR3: CAYDSGTGNEKLFF
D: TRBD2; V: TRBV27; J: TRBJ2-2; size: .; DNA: TGTGCCAGCAGTTTAAGAGGTCTAGCGGGAGTTACCGGGGAGCTGTTTTTT; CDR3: CASSLRGLAGVTGELFF
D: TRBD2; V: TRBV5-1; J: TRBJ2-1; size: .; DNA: TGCGCCAGCAGCTTGGGACTAGCGGAGAGCTCCTACAATGAGCAGTTCTTC; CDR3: CASSLGLAESSYNEQFF
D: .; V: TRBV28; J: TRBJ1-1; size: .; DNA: TGTGCCAGCAGTTTTTGGTCGGGAGAAGCTTTCTTT; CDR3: CASSFWSGEAFF
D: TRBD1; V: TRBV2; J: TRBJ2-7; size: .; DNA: TGTGCCAGCAGTGAAAACTTACAGGGGAAGTACTTC; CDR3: CASSENLQGKYF
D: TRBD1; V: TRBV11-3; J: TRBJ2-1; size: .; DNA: TGTGCCAGCAGCCCACGGGACAGAAGCAATGAGCAGTTCTTC; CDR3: CASSPRDRSNEQFF
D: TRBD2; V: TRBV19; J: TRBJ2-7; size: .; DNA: TGTGCCAGTAGTATAAGCGGGGGGACCTACGAGCAGTACTTC; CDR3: CASSISGGTYEQYF
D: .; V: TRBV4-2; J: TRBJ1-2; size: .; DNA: TGTGCCAGCAGCCAAGAACCCGCCGACACCTATGGCTACACCTTC; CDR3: CASSQEPADTYGYTF
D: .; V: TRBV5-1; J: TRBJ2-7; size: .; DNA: TGCGCCAGCAGCTTGGCTCCGAGCTCCTACGAGCAGTACTTC; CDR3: CASSLAPSSYEQYF
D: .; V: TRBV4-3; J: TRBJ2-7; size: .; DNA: TGCGCCAGCAGCCAAGATTACCAGGGGATGGGGGAGCAGTACTTC; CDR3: CASSQDYQGMGEQYF
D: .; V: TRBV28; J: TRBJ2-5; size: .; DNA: TGTGCCAGCAGCCCAAGGAGAGAAGAGACCCAGTACTTC; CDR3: CASSPRREETQYF
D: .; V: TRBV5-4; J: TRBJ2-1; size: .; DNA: TGTGCCAGCAGCTTGGCCGACTCTATTCGGGAGCAGTTCTTC; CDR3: CASSLADSIREQFF
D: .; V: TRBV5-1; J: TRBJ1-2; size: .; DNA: TGCGCCAGCAGAGAGACAGACTATGGCTACACCTTC; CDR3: CASRETDYGYTF
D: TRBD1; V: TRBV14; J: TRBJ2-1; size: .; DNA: TGTGCCAGCAGCCAAGGCCCGGGACAGGTCTACAATGAGCAGTTCTTC; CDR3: CASSQGPGQVYNEQFF
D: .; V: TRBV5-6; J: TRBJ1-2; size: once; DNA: TGTGCCAGCAGCTTGGCAACAGCTAACTATGGCTACACCTTC; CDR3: CASSLATANYGYTF
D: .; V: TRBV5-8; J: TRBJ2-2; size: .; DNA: TGTGCCAGCAGCCTAATGACTGGGAACACCGGGGAGCTGTTTTTT; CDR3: CASSLMTGNTGELFF
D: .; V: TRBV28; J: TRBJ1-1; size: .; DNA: TGTGCCAGCTCCTTGGAAGGGAGTGAAGCTTTCTTT; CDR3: CASSLEGSEAFF
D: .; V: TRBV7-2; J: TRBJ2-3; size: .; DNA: TGTGCCAGCAGCTTAGGTCTAGTTACAGATACGCAGTATTTT; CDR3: CASSLGLVTDTQYF
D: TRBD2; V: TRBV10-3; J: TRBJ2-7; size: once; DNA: TGTGCCATCAGTGTTACCGGGGGAGGGGCCAACTACGAGCAGTACTTC; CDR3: CAISVTGGGANYEQYF
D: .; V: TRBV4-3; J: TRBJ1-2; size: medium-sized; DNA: TGCGCCAGCAGCCAAGAACCAGGGAACTATGGCTACACCTTC; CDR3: CASSQEPGNYGYTF
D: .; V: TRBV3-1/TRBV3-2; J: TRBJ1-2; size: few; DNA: TGTGCCAGCAGCCGACAGAGCCATGGCTACACCTTC; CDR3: CASSRQSHGYTF
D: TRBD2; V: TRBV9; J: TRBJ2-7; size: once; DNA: TGTGCCAGCAGCGTCCGATCTCGGCCGGGACTAGCGGGACGGAGGGAAGGATCCTACGAGCAGTACTTC; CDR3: CASSVRSRPGLAGRREGSYEQYF
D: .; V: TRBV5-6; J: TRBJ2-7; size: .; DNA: TGTGCCAGCAGCTTGTCGCCCTTAGAGGGCTACGAGCAGTACTTC; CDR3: CASSLSPLEGYEQYF
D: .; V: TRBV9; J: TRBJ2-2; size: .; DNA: TGTGCCAGCAGCGTCGGCCAACACCAACAGGGTTTCGACACCGGGGAGCTGTTTTTT; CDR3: CASSVGQHQQGFDTGELFF
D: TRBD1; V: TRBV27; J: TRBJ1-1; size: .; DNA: TGTGCCAGCAGTTTGGGGACAGGGGCGAACACTGAAGCTTTCTTT; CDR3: CASSLGTGANTEAFF
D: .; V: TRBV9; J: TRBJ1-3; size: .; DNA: TGTGCCAGCAGCGTAGACGGGGGAGGCGGAAACACCATATATTTT; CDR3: CASSVDGGGGNTIYF
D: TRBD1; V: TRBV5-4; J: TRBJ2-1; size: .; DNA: TGTGCCAGCAGCACCGACAGGGGGGGTAGGGACAATGAGCAGTTCTTC; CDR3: CASSTDRGGRDNEQFF
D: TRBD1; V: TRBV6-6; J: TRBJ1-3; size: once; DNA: TGTGCCAGCGGGAGACAGGGTCTCTCTGGAAACACCATATATTTT; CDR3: CASGRQGLSGNTIYF
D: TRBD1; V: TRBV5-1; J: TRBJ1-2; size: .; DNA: TGCGCCAGCAGCTGGACAGGGGTTGATGGCTACACCTTC; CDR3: CASSWTGVDGYTF
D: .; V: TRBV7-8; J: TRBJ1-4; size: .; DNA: TGTGCCAGCAGCCTCCTTGCAACTAATGAAAAACTGTTTTTT; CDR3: CASSLLATNEKLFF